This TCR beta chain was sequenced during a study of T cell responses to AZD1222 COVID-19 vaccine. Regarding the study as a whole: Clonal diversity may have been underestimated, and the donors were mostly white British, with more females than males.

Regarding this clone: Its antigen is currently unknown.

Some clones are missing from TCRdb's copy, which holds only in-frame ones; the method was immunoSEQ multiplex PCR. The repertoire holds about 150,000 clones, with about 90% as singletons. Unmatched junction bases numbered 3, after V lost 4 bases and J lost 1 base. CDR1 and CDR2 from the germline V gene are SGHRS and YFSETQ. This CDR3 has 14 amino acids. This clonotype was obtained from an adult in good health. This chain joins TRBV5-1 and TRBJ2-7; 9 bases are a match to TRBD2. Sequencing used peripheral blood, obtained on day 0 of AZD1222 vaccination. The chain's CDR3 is CASSPLAGSYEQYF. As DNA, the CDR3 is TGCGCCAGCAGCCCGCTAGCGGGGTCCTACGAGCAGTACTTC.